The 15 T cell receptor beta chains below all came from one sample that was sequenced in a study of shared clonotypes between healthy human individuals (dated by TCRdb to 2019 to 2021). The library was made by the immunoSEQ multiplex PCR assay. In its TCRdb copy, this immuneACCESS table keeps in-frame sequences only and misses some clones. Where compared with another copy, unresolved V genes explain less than half of these, and the others have no known cause. The table for this sample lists 2 million to 2.5 million clones; 95% of them were counted only once. The ten largest clones add up to roughly 0.13% of the sample. Sequences were obtained from naive CD4+ T cells sorted from blood. Explained via the paper, the cell subset or site label denotes: CD45RA+ positively selected. The source is a man between 18 and 35 years old in good health.

Details on this clone: This may come from a read error, since a much larger clone is one base off. The same CDR3 arises from other DNA sequences in this sample as well. The genes are TRBV11-2 and TRBJ1-1; D not certain. The CDR3 is 14 amino acids. The ends were cut back, 2 bases at V and 0 bases at J, with 7 bases in the middle. CDR1 is SGHAT and CDR2 is FQNNGV in the germline V gene. The CDR3 nucleotides read TGTGCCAGCAGCTTAACGGAATTGAACACTGAAGCTTTCTTT. The encoded protein is CASSLTELNTEAFF.

The rearrangement joins TRBV6-4 to TRBJ2-3, with 7 bases identical to TRBD2. CDR3 size: 16 residues. Trimming at V came to 0 bases and at J to 1 base, leaving 4 bases not matched to a gene. CDR1 and CDR2 (germline): MRHNA, SNTAGT. CDR3 nucleotide sequence: TGTGCCAGCAGTGACTCGGGACTAATGGGCACAGATACGCAGTATTTT. Translated: CASSDSGLMGTDTQYF.

As to this clone: In the same sample, other DNA sequences code for this CDR3. In DNA form, the CDR3 reads TGTGCCAGCAGTGAAGCGGAACAGTCTAATGAAAAACTGTTTTTT. As protein: CASSEAEQSNEKLFF. This rearrangement joins TRBV2 to TRBJ1-4; D remains unclear. The germline V gene has CDR1 SNHLY and CDR2 FYNNEI. Trimming shortened V by 0 bases and J by 3 bases, and 8 bases separated the two germline ends. This CDR3 is built from 15 residues.

The rearrangement joins TRBV7-2 to TRBJ2-5; tentatively, D is TRBD1 or TRBD2 (6 bases each). Trimming left V 5 bases short and J 5 bases short, with 15 bases between. Germline V gene lookup returns CDR1 SGHTA and CDR2 FQGNSA. The CDR3 covers 14 residues. The CDR3 sequence: CASSQGGPGETQYF. The CDR3 DNA is TGTGCCAGCAGCCAAGGGGGGCCCGGTGAGACCCAGTACTTC.

The CDR3, as DNA: TGTGCCAGCAGCTCCAAAGGTTCCGTGAACACTGAAGCTTTCTTT. Residues: CASSSKGSVNTEAFF. This sequence joins TRBV7-2 and TRBJ1-1; no clear D gene. The ends were cut back, 4 bases at V and 0 bases at J, with 12 bases in the middle. The CDR3 totals 15 residues. The germline CDR1 and CDR2 sequences are SGHTA and FQGNSA. The whole variable domain, remainder taken from reference TRBV7-2 and TRBJ1-1, is GAGVSQSPSNKVTEKGKDVELRCDPISGHTALYWYRQSLGQGLEFLIYFQGNSAPDKSGLPSDRFSAERTGGSVSTLTIQRTQQEDSAVYLCASSSKGSVNTEAFFGQGTRLTVV.

The V and J genes are TRBV29-1 and TRBJ2-2; 7 bases fit TRBD1. The V segment lost 4 bases and the J segment 5 bases; nucleotides outside the gene matches: 13. The CDR3 sequence is 16 residues long. CDR1 and CDR2 (germline): SQVTM, ANQGSEA. CDR3 sequence reads: CSVVEGGVTGTGELFF. The CDR3 DNA is TGCAGCGTTGTTGAAGGGGGCGTAACGGGAACCGGGGAGCTGTTTTTT.

This clone appeared a single time. Germline is not matched at one junction end, which may reflect a read error. The chain combines TRBV9 with TRBJ2-1; TRBD2 matches at 12 bases. The CDR3 length is 14 residues. Germline assignment: CDR1 SGDLS and CDR2 YYNGEE. The CDR3 spells CASSLGLAGLDGVF. The CDR3 coding sequence is TGTGCCAGCAGCTTAGGACTAGCGGGGCTTGACGGGGTCTTC.

This clone was recorded only once. V gene TRBV28 combines with J gene TRBJ2-1, with TRBD1 matching 9 bases. Germline values: CDR1 MDHEN, CDR2 SYDVKM. This CDR3 contains 16 residues. V was clipped by 1 base and J by 6 bases; unmatched bases: 7. CDR3 nucleotide sequence: TGTGCCAGCAGTTTATTCGGGACAGGGATGCTCAATGAGCAGTTCTTC. This encodes CASSLFGTGMLNEQFF.

This clone was picked up one time. This chain joins TRBV7-9 and TRBJ2-7; D might be TRBD1 (6 bases). The CDR3 runs to 15 residues. Germline loops: CDR1 SEHNR, CDR2 FQNEAQ (reference sequence). Between the trimmed V and J ends, which lost 5 bases and 2 bases, there was a span of 16 bases. The CDR3 coding sequence is TGTGCCAGCAGCAAAAAGGGGGAAGGAGCCTACGAGCAGTACTTC. Translation gives CASSKKGEGAYEQYF.

For this clone: Other DNA sequences of this sample code for an identical CDR3. The chain carries TRBV5-1 and TRBJ1-3, with D uncertain. The V gene's germline CDR1 is SGHRS and CDR2 YFSETQ. The CDR3 has 15 amino acids. V was cut by 0 bases and J by 4 bases, with 11 bases left in between. CDR3 residues: CASSLEAGAGNTIYF. The CDR3 coding sequence is TGCGCCAGCAGCTTGGAAGCGGGCGCCGGAAACACCATATATTTT. Variable domain in full (rest from reference TRBV5-1 and TRBJ1-3): KAGVTQTPRYLIKTRGQQVTLSCSPISGHRSVSWYQQTPGQGLQFLFEYFSETQRNKGNFPGRFSGRQFSNSRSEMNVSTLELGDSALYLCASSLEAGAGNTIYFGEGSWLTVV.

This clone was recorded once. This chain connects TRBV7-6 to TRBJ1-2, with 7 bases matching TRBD1. The trim removed 8 bases at V and 3 bases at J, leaving 9 bases unmatched. Per germline, CDR1 SGHVS and CDR2 FNYEAQ. The CDR3 has 14 residues. DNA for the CDR3: TGTGCCAGCGGACTCGGACAGGAACACTATGGCTACACCTTC. Residues: CASGLGQEHYGYTF.

On this clone: Other DNA sequences in the same sample also yield this CDR3. The CDR3 DNA sequence: TGTGCCAGTAGTATCGGCTCTGGGGCCAACGTCCTGACTTTC. As protein: CASSIGSGANVLTF. The rearrangement joins TRBV19 to TRBJ2-6; D uncertain. V lost 3 bases and J 0 bases, leaving 3 bases between the germline ends. The CDR3 loop spans 14 amino acids. Germline assignment: CDR1 LNHDA and CDR2 SQIVND (reference sequence).

V gene TRBV5-5 combines with J gene TRBJ2-7, with 7 bases fitting TRBD1. The CDR3 extends over 13 amino acids. V gave up 5 bases and J gave up 4 bases; unmatched junction bases: 6. Germline V gene data show CDR1 as SGHKS and CDR2 as YYEKEE (reference sequence). CDR3 DNA: TGTGCCAGCAGTCAGACAGGGTTGTACGAGCAGTACTTC. This codes for CASSQTGLYEQYF.

The rearrangement uses TRBV30 and TRBJ1-3; possible D gene TRBD1, 5 bases. CDR1 is GTSNPN and CDR2 is SVGIG in the germline V gene (reference sequence). This CDR3 region has 13 residues. The CDR3 protein is CALTAFSGNTIYF. The CDR3 DNA is TGTGCTTTGACAGCCTTCTCTGGAAACACCATATATTTT.

The count of this clone is one. The rearrangement uses TRBV11-3 and TRBJ2-2; D is undetermined. The CDR3 has 14 amino acids. V lost 5 bases and J lost 5, with 12 bases in between. From germline, CDR1 is SGHNT and CDR2 YENEEA. CDR3 sequence (DNA): TGTGCCAGCAGCCCCGATTCTGGGACCGGGGAGCTGTTTTTT. Translating it yields CASSPDSGTGELFF.